These 15 T cell receptor beta chains were sequenced from one sample in a study of PD-1 blockade in mismatch repair-deficient tumors. Only in-frame clones appear in the TCRdb table, and some are missing; sequencing was by immunoSEQ multiplex PCR. This table has 75,000 to 85,000 clones, approximately 81% appearing once. This sample comprised peripheral blood, obtained 12 weeks after starting pembrolizumab. The receptors shown here come from an adult with mismatch repair-deficient cancer.

This clone was seen more than once but under ten times. DNA for the CDR3: TGTGCCAGCAGGGACTCTAGCAATCAGCCCCAGCATTTT. Translated: CASRDSSNQPQHF. The genes are TRBV2 and TRBJ1-5; no clear D gene. The germline gives CDR1 SNHLY, CDR2 FYNNEI. This CDR3 is built from 13 residues. Deletions cut 6 bases from V and 0 bases from J, with 6 bases between. The variable domain in full, completed from reference TRBV2 and TRBJ1-5, reads EPEVTQTPSHQVTQMGQEVILRCVPISNHLYFYWYRQILGQKVEFLVSFYNNEISEKSEIFDDQFSVERPDGSNFTLKIRSTKLEDSAMYFCASRDSSNQPQHFGDGTRLSIL.

The chain uses TRBV27 and TRBJ1-1; 7 positions agree with TRBD1. This CDR3 contains 15 residues. Germline lookup yields CDR1 MNHEY and CDR2 SMNVEV (reference sequence). Germline trimming cut 2 bases from V and 4 bases from J; bases unmatched to any gene: 7. DNA of the CDR3: TGTGCCAGCAGTTTAAGAAGGGGGCAGAGCACTGAAGCTTTCTTT. This encodes CASSLRRGQSTEAFF.

V is TRBV7-9 and J is TRBJ2-3; D remains ambiguous. Trimming shortened V by 2 bases and J by 2 bases, and 11 bases separated the two germline ends. This CDR3 spans 15 amino acids. Looked up from germline, CDR1 is SEHNR and CDR2 is FQNEAQ (reference sequence). The chain's CDR3 is CASSLILQNTDTQYF. For the CDR3, the DNA is TGTGCCAGCAGCTTAATCCTACAAAACACAGATACGCAGTATTTT.

CDR3 nucleotides: TGTGCCAGCAGCCCCCCTGGACTAGCGGGACGCTACAATGAGCAGTTCTTC. Its protein product is CASSPPGLAGRYNEQFF. The rearrangement joins TRBV7-2 to TRBJ2-1, with 12 bases matching TRBD2. Germline trimming cut 5 bases from V and 3 bases from J; bases unmatched to any gene: 8. The CDR3 is made up of 17 amino acids. The germline V gene has CDR1 SGHTA and CDR2 FQGNSA.

The chain is built from TRBV4-1 and TRBJ2-3; 10 positions agree with TRBD1. The CDR3 loop spans 17 amino acids. The germline gives CDR1 MGHRA, CDR2 YSYEKL. Losses at the gene ends were 2 bases for V and 2 bases for J; bases not matched to a gene: 7. CDR3 bases: TGCGCCAGCAGCCAAAATCTAGGGACAGGGGTCACAGATACGCAGTATTTT. Translation gives CASSQNLGTGVTDTQYF.

V usage is TRBV7-3 and J usage is TRBJ1-1; D not resolved. Germline CDR1 reads SGHTA; CDR2 reads FQGTGA. The CDR3 extends over 13 amino acids. V lost 1 base to trimming and J lost 10 bases, with 13 bases between them. The CDR3 here is CASSLMAGGAAFF. DNA of the CDR3: TGTGCCAGCAGCTTAATGGCGGGAGGCGCAGCTTTCTTT. Combining the CDR3 with reference TRBV7-3 and TRBJ1-1 gives the whole variable domain GAGVSQTPSNKVTEKGKYVELRCDPISGHTALYWYRQSLGQGPEFLIYFQGTGAADDSGLPNDRFFAVRPEGSVSTLKIQRTERGDSAVYLCASSLMAGGAAFFGQGTRLTVV.

This clone has a handful of counts. V is TRBV27 and J is TRBJ2-6, with D possibly being TRBD1 (5 bases). V dropped 4 bases and J dropped 0 bases, with 13 bases sitting between them. Germline-derived CDR1 and CDR2 are MNHEY and SMNVEV (reference sequence). The CDR3 contains 17 residues. CDR3 sequence reads: CASSSTGGSSGANVLTF. The DNA of the CDR3 is TGTGCCAGCAGTTCAACAGGTGGAAGCTCTGGGGCCAACGTCCTGACTTTC.

This chain uses TRBV7-9 with TRBJ2-1, with a weak D call TRBD2 (6 bases). V was pared by 5 bases and J by 8 bases, with 16 bases between. The CDR3 length is 14 residues. Germline lookup yields CDR1 SEHNR and CDR2 FQNEAQ (reference sequence). CDR3 in DNA: TGTGCCAGCAGCCCCTCTAGCGCTTCAGATGAGCAGTTCTTC. Encoded protein: CASSPSSASDEQFF.

The chain uses TRBV11-2 and TRBJ2-2; the match to TRBD1 covers 7 bases. Germline loops: CDR1 SGHAT, CDR2 FQNNGV. V lost 5 bases to trimming and J lost 3 bases; unmatched junction nucleotides: 6. This CDR3 is 15 amino acids long. The CDR3 reads CASSLRQGYTGELFF. The CDR3 region has the DNA TGTGCCAGCAGCCTCCGACAGGGTTACACCGGGGAGCTGTTTTTT.

The chain joins TRBV4-1 to TRBJ2-7; D not certain. V lost 1 base, J lost 6 bases, and 10 bases lay in between. The CDR3 is 13 residues long. The V gene's germline CDR1 is MGHRA and CDR2 YSYEKL. CDR3 protein: CASSQAAGVEQYF. CDR3 nucleotides: TGCGCCAGCAGCCAAGCGGCTGGGGTCGAGCAGTACTTC.

The chain uses TRBV10-3 and TRBJ2-1, with 8 bases that match TRBD2. CDR1 is ENHRY and CDR2 is SYGVKD in the germline V gene. The CDR3 runs 15 residues. V dropped 6 bases and J dropped 5; count of bases not matched to a gene: 9. The CDR3: CAISPRAGEHNEQFF. DNA of the CDR3: TGTGCCATCAGCCCCAGAGCGGGAGAACACAATGAGCAGTTCTTC.

The chain carries TRBV19 and TRBJ1-1, with 7 bases that match TRBD1. The CDR3 spans 12 residues. Germline V gene data show CDR1 as LNHDA and CDR2 as SQIVND (reference sequence). The V and J ends lost 5 bases and 6 bases, in that order; junction bases with no gene match: 3. The CDR3 nucleotides read TGTGCCAGTAGTTTCCAGGGGGCTGAAGCTTTCTTT. The encoded protein is CASSFQGAEAFF.

This chain uses TRBV7-8 with TRBJ2-1; 13 bases agree with TRBD2. This CDR3 is built from 16 residues. V gave up 5 bases and J gave up 8 bases; unmatched junction bases: 9. CDR1 and CDR2 (germline): SGHVS, FQNEAQ. CDR3 coding DNA: TGTGCCAGCAGCCAGAGGACTAGCGGGAGTATCGATGAGCAGTTCTTC. It translates to CASSQRTSGSIDEQFF.

This clone has only a few counts. The chain carries TRBV27 and TRBJ2-1, with D uncertain. Trimming shortened V by 5 bases and J by 8 bases, and 7 bases separated the two germline ends. The germline V gene has CDR1 MNHEY and CDR2 SMNVEV (reference sequence). The CDR3 covers 11 residues. The CDR3 DNA reads as TGTGCCAGCAGTCTCCTCGATGAGCAGTTCTTC. Translation gives CASSLLDEQFF.

J is TRBJ2-3 and V is TRBV25-1; D is tentatively TRBD1 or TRBD2 (5 bases each). From germline, CDR1 is MGHDK and CDR2 SYGVNS. The CDR3 spans 13 residues. The V and J ends lost 3 bases and 5 bases respectively, with 9 bases between them. The CDR3 coding sequence is TGTGCCAGCAGTGACCCGGGGCGAGATACGCAGTATTTT. Translating it yields CASSDPGRDTQYF.